The 20 T cell receptor beta chains below all came from one sample that was sequenced in a study of blood T cell repertoires in COVID-19. Libraries were prepared by immunoSEQ multiplex PCR; TCRdb keeps only in-frame clonotypes and omits some of them. The sample includes over 200,000 clones, around four fifths of them seen just once. The sample was peripheral blood. Source of these receptors: a man aged 80 or over with acute or convalescent COVID-19.

This rearrangement joins TRBV5-1 to TRBJ1-1, with a possible D match to TRBD1 (6 bases). The CDR3 is made up of 13 amino acids. Germline V gene data show CDR1 as SGHRS and CDR2 as YFSETQ. V was shortened by 1 base and J by 4 bases, with 8 bases between the two germline ends. CDR3 DNA: TGCGCCAGCAGCTTGACAGGGTTCACTGAAGCTTTCTTT. Translated: CASSLTGFTEAFF.

The CDR3 spells CASKGRAYEQYF. The CDR3 DNA reads TGTGCCAGCAAGGGCAGGGCCTACGAGCAGTACTTC. The rearrangement uses TRBV6-6 and TRBJ2-7; D is possibly TRBD1 (5 bases). The germline gives CDR1 MNHNY, CDR2 SVGAGI (reference sequence). The CDR3 spans 12 residues. V was shortened by 7 bases and J by 2 bases, with 9 bases between the two germline ends.

CDR3 DNA sequence: TGCGCCAGCAGCCAACGGGACAGTAACGAAAAACTGTTTTTT. It is translated as CASSQRDSNEKLFF. This chain joins TRBV4-1 and TRBJ1-4; TRBD1 aligns across 7 bases. This CDR3 contains 14 residues. From germline, CDR1 is MGHRA and CDR2 YSYEKL. Trimming at V came to 2 bases and at J to 8 bases, leaving 5 bases not matched to a gene.

CDR3 nucleotide sequence: TGTGCCAGCAGGGGACAGCAGAACACTGAAGCTTTCTTT. Its protein product is CASRGQQNTEAFF. This chain uses TRBV27 with TRBJ1-1; 7 nucleotides agree with TRBD1. V was pared by 6 bases and J by 1 base, with 2 bases of the junction left unmatched. There are 13 residues in the CDR3. Per germline, CDR1 MNHEY and CDR2 SMNVEV (reference sequence).

J is TRBJ2-5 and V is TRBV7-2; 7 nucleotides match TRBD2. The CDR3 has 15 amino acids. In germline, CDR1 is SGHTA, CDR2 FQGNSA. V trimming: 2 bases; J trimming: 2 bases; junction bases outside the gene matches: 5. The CDR3 DNA sequence: TGTGCCAGCAGCTTACAACTAGCGAGACAAGAGACCCAGTACTTC. Protein: CASSLQLARQETQYF.

In its sample, this clone was seen a few times. This rearrangement joins TRBV5-1 to TRBJ2-7, with 10 bases lining up with TRBD2. The CDR3 consists of 16 residues. Germline values: CDR1 SGHRS, CDR2 YFSETQ. The trim removed 0 bases at V and 0 bases at J, leaving 3 bases unmatched. The CDR3 reads CASSLDASGSSYEQYF. CDR3 bases: TGCGCCAGCAGCTTGGATGCTAGCGGGAGCTCCTACGAGCAGTACTTC.

This clone was detected once. The gene calls are TRBV2 and TRBJ2-2, with D unresolved. The CDR3 sequence is 13 residues long. With 8 bases removed from V and 3 bases from J, the gap between germline ends came to 10 bases. The germline V gene encodes CDR1 SNHLY and CDR2 FYNNEI. CDR3 nucleotides: TGTGCCAGCTCGTCAACTCACACCGGGGAGCTGTTTTTT. Protein product: CASSSTHTGELFF. The whole variable domain, remainder taken from reference TRBV2 and TRBJ2-2, is EPEVTQTPSHQVTQMGQEVILRCVPISNHLYFYWYRQILGQKVEFLVSFYNNEISEKSEIFDDQFSVERPDGSNFTLKIRSTKLEDSAMYFCASSSTHTGELFFGEGSRLTVL.

The chain recombines TRBV14 with TRBJ1-5, with a possible D match to TRBD1 (5 bases). Germline loops: CDR1 SGHDN, CDR2 FVKESK. Trimming cost V 4 bases and J 7 bases, with 11 bases left between them. The CDR3 is made up of 13 amino acids. DNA for the CDR3: TGTGCCAGCAGCCCTGACGGGGGACAGCCCCAGCATTTT. The encoded protein is CASSPDGGQPQHF.

The rearrangement uses TRBV18 and TRBJ2-3; D is undetermined. The CDR3 spans 12 residues. Germline V gene data show CDR1 as KGHSH and CDR2 as LQKENI. Trimming cost V 3 bases and J 5 bases, with 6 bases left between them. CDR3 DNA sequence: TGTGCCAGCTCACCCGGGTTAGATACGCAGTATTTT. It is translated as CASSPGLDTQYF. Full variable domain (rest looked up from reference TRBV18 and TRBJ2-3): NAGVMQNPRHLVRRRGQEARLRCSPMKGHSHVYWYRQLPEEGLKFMVYLQKENIIDESGMPKERFSAEFPKEGPSILRIQQVVRGDSAAYFCASSPGLDTQYFGPGTRLTVL.

This chain links TRBV4-1 with TRBJ1-1; 12 bases align to TRBD1. CDR1 is MGHRA and CDR2 is YSYEKL in the germline V gene. The CDR3 runs to 17 residues. V shed 1 base, J shed 5 bases, and the junction held 8 bases outside the gene matches. Written as DNA, the CDR3 is TGCGCCAGCAGCCAAGGGGGACAGGGGGCGTGGGGGACTGAAGCTTTCTTT. It translates to CASSQGGQGAWGTEAFF.

The V gene is TRBV6-5, the J gene TRBJ1-5; no clear D. The CDR3 is made up of 14 amino acids. Between the trimmed V and J ends, which lost 6 bases and 1 base, there was a span of 10 bases. The germline CDR1 and CDR2 sequences are MNHEY and SVGAGI. The CDR3 nucleotides read TGTGCCAGCAGGAGGGTACAAAGCAATCAGCCCCAGCATTTT. Its translation: CASRRVQSNQPQHF.

V is TRBV5-1 and J is TRBJ1-1; 7 nucleotides line up with TRBD1. J gave up 1 base and V 4 bases, and 13 bases lay outside the gene matches. The CDR3 extends over 17 amino acids. Germline V gene data show CDR1 as SGHRS and CDR2 as YFSETQ. CDR3 amino acids: CASSGGQAHYPNTEAFF. For the CDR3, the DNA is TGCGCCAGCAGCGGCGGACAGGCCCATTACCCGAACACTGAAGCTTTCTTT.

This clone showed up many times. The rearrangement links TRBV3-1 (or the pseudogene TRBV3-2) to TRBJ1-1; D is unclear. V shed 4 bases and J shed 10 bases, with 16 bases lying between them. The V gene's germline CDR1 is LGHDT and CDR2 YNNKEL (reference sequence). The CDR3 runs to 13 residues. Written as DNA, the CDR3 is TGTGCCAGCAGCCCTCGCGAGGGCATTGGAGCTTTCTTT. This gives the protein CASSPREGIGAFF.

The CDR3 spells CASSFFTDTQYF. The CDR3 nucleotides read TGTGCCAGCAGTTTCTTCACAGATACGCAGTATTTT. V and J are TRBV28 and TRBJ2-3; D unclear. The CDR3 consists of 12 residues. V was clipped by 3 bases and J by 2 bases, with 3 bases between them. Looked up from germline, CDR1 is MDHEN and CDR2 is SYDVKM.

The chain joins TRBV6-1 to TRBJ2-7; tentative D call: TRBD1 (6 bases). CDR1 and CDR2 from the germline V gene are MNHNS and SASEGT. The CDR3 spans 16 residues. The V gene lost 1 base and the J gene lost 0 bases, with 13 bases spanning the gap. The CDR3 here is CASSEDWGPSSYEQYF. Here the CDR3 DNA reads TGTGCCAGCAGTGAAGACTGGGGGCCTAGCTCCTACGAGCAGTACTTC.

The J gene is TRBJ1-2, the V gene TRBV2, with D unclear. Trimming stripped 6 bases from V and 4 bases from J, with 6 bases between. Germline V gene lookup returns CDR1 SNHLY and CDR2 FYNNEI. The CDR3 runs 11 residues. The CDR3 DNA sequence: TGTGCCAGCAGGCTCAGCTATGGCTACACCTTC. This sequence encodes CASRLSYGYTF.

This chain uses TRBV28 with TRBJ2-5; 14 nucleotides match TRBD2. Unmatched junction bases numbered 11, after V lost 6 bases and J lost 5 bases. CDR1 and CDR2 from the germline V gene are MDHEN and SYDVKM. There are 17 residues in the CDR3. CDR3 bases: TGTGCCAGCAGAGTGCCCTTCGGGACTAGCGGGAGCGAGACCCAGTACTTC. Protein sequence: CASRVPFGTSGSETQYF.

The chain recombines TRBV12-3 or TRBV12-4 with TRBJ2-1, with D tentatively TRBD1 (5 bases). The V end was cut by 0 bases, the J end by 15 bases, with 15 bases between. There are 13 residues in the CDR3. Written as DNA, the CDR3 is TGTGCCAGCAGTTTAGCGCTAGGGAACCAGGGGTTCTTC. It translates to CASSLALGNQGFF.

This chain uses TRBV19 with TRBJ2-5; possibly TRBD2 for D (6 bases). Germline CDR1 is LNHDA and CDR2 is SQIVND (reference sequence). With 3 bases removed from V and 4 bases from J, the gap between germline ends came to 24 bases. This CDR3 spans 18 amino acids. CDR3 bases: TGTGCCAGTAGTATTCTTGCGGGGTCTCTAGCCCTTGGAGAGACCCAGTACTTC. Amino acids: CASSILAGSLALGETQYF. Using reference TRBV19 and TRBJ2-5 for the parts outside the CDR3, the full variable domain is DGGITQSPKYLFRKEGQNVTLSCEQNLNHDAMYWYRQDPGQGLRLIYYSQIVNDFQKGDIAEGYSVSREKKESFPLTVTSAQKNPTAFYLCASSILAGSLALGETQYFGPGTRLLVL.

The rearrangement links TRBV19 to TRBJ2-1; possible D gene TRBD2, 5 bases. The CDR3 has 16 residues. V lost 5 bases, J lost 0 bases, and 14 bases lay in between. CDR1 is LNHDA and CDR2 is SQIVND in the germline V gene (reference sequence). The CDR3 sequence is CASSGMGGRSYNEQFF. The CDR3 nucleotides read TGTGCCAGTAGTGGTATGGGCGGGCGCTCCTACAATGAGCAGTTCTTC.